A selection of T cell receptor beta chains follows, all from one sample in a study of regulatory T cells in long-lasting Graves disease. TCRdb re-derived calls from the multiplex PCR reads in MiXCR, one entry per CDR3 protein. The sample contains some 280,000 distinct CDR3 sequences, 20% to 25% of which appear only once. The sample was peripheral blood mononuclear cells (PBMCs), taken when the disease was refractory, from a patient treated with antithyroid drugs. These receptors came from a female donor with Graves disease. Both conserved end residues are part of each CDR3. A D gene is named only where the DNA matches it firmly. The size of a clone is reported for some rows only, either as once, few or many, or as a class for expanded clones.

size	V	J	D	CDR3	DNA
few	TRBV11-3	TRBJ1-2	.	CASSTQGGYGYTF	TGTGCCAGCAGCACTCAGGGAGGCTATGGCTACACCTTC
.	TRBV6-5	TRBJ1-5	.	CASSSRVSQPQHF	TGTGCCAGCAGTTCGCGGGTCAGTCAGCCCCAGCATTTT
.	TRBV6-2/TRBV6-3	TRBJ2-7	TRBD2	CASSYSQVAGAYEQYF	TGTGCCAGCAGTTACTCGCAGGTAGCGGGAGCTTACGAGCAGTACTTC
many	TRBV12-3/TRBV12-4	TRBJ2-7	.	CASGEFPEQYF	TGTGCCAGCGGGGAATTCCCCGAGCAGTACTTC
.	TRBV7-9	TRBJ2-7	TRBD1	CASSPGQGVPYEQYF	TGTGCCAGCAGCCCGGGACAGGGGGTTCCCTACGAGCAGTACTTC
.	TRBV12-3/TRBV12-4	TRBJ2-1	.	CASSLIGGAHNEQFF	TGTGCCAGCTCCCTCATAGGGGGAGCTCATAATGAGCAGTTCTTC
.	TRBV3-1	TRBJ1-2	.	CASSQGSQYLYGYTF	TGTGCCAGCAGCCAAGGTTCGCAATACCTCTATGGCTACACCTTC
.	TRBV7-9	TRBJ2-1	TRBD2	CASSLGAGGHNEQFF	TGTGCCAGCAGCTTAGGGGCGGGAGGGCACAATGAGCAGTTCTTC
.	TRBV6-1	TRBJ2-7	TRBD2	CASSSLRRASGSIGNYEQYF	TGTGCCAGCAGTAGTCTACGGCGGGCTAGCGGGAGTATAGGGAACTACGAGCAGTACTTC
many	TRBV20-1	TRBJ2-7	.	CSAHSNRESHEQYF	TGCAGTGCTCATTCGAACAGGGAGTCTCACGAGCAGTACTTC
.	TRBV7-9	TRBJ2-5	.	CASSLGLALETQYF	TGTGCCAGCAGCTTAGGCCTAGCGTTAGAGACCCAGTACTTC
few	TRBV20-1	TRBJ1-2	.	CSARTRGDYGYTF	TGCAGTGCTAGAACAAGGGGAGACTATGGCTACACCTTC
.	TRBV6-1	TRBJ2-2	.	CATILANTGELFF	TGTGCCACAATACTAGCGAACACCGGGGAGCTGTTTTTT
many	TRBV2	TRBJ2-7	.	CASQWVSYEQYF	TGTGCCAGCCAATGGGTTTCCTACGAGCAGTACTTC
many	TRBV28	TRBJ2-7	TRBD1	CASRSQGASSDEQYF	TGTGCCAGCCGGTCACAGGGGGCGAGTTCTGACGAGCAGTACTTC
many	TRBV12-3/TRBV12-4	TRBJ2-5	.	CASSFTHGEEETQYF	TGTGCCAGCAGTTTCACTCACGGGGAGGAAGAGACCCAGTACTTC
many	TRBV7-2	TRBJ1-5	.	CASSPSRKAGNDQPQHF	TGTGCCAGCAGCCCCTCTAGAAAGGCAGGCAACGATCAGCCCCAGCATTTT
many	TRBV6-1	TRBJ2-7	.	CATYKGYEQYF	TGTGCCACTTACAAGGGCTACGAGCAGTACTTC
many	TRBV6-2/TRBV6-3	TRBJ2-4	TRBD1	CASSYHPYRDSESIQYF	TGTGCCAGCAGTTACCACCCGTACCGGGACAGTGAGAGCATTCAGTACTTC
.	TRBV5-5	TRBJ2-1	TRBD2	CASSRGLAGAPGQFF	TGTGCCAGCAGCCGGGGGCTAGCGGGAGCTCCCGGGCAGTTCTTC
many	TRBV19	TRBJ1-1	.	CASSMTANTEAFF	TGTGCCAGTAGTATGACGGCGAACACTGAAGCTTTCTTT
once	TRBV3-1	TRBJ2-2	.	CASTPGAELYTGELFF	TGTGCCAGCACCCCCGGGGCAGAACTTTATACCGGGGAGCTGTTTTTT
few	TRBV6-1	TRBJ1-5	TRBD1	CAISPGETGGLRQPQHF	TGTGCCATCTCCCCCGGCGAGACAGGGGGCCTGAGGCAGCCCCAGCATTTT
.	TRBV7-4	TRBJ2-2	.	CASSLERHSGLPLNTGELFF	TGTGCCAGCAGCTTAGAGCGACACAGCGGCCTCCCTTTGAACACCGGGGAGCTGTTTTTT
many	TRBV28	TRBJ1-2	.	CASSLRQEYSPGYTF	TGTGCCAGCAGCCTAAGACAGGAGTACTCCCCGGGCTACACCTTC
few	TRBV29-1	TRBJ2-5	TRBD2	CSAGGTSFPETQYF	TGCAGCGCGGGGGGGACGTCTTTTCCAGAGACCCAGTACTTC
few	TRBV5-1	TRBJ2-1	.	CASSLAREWDEQFF	TGCGCCAGCAGCTTGGCGAGGGAGTGGGATGAGCAGTTCTTC
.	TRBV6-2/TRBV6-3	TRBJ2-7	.	CASSDRRRGEQYF	TGTGCCAGCAGTGATAGAAGGAGAGGCGAGCAGTACTTC
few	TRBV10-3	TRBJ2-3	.	CAISDRQSTDTQYF	TGTGCCATCAGTGATAGACAGAGCACAGATACGCAGTATTTT
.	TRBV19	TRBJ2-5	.	CASRGRGNAEETQYF	TGTGCCAGTAGGGGTCGGGGGAATGCAGAAGAGACCCAGTACTTC
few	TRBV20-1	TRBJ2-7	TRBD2	CSASGTSGFYEQYF	TGCAGTGCCTCCGGGACTAGCGGTTTCTACGAGCAGTACTTC
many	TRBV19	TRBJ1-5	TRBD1	CASSPDRTGRGINQPQHF	TGTGCCAGTAGTCCCGATCGGACAGGGCGCGGGATCAATCAGCCCCAGCATTTT
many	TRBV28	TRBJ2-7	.	CASSLSPQGSYEQYF	TGTGCCAGCAGTTTATCCCCTCAGGGATCCTACGAGCAGTACTTC
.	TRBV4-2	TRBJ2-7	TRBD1	CASSRGRDSSYEQYF	TGTGCCAGCAGCCGCGGAAGGGACAGCTCCTACGAGCAGTACTTC
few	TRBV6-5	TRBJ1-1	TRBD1	CASSYYRGGPTEAFF	TGTGCCAGCAGTTATTACAGGGGAGGCCCCACTGAAGCTTTCTTT
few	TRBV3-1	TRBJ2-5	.	CASSQDWGVTQYF	TGTGCCAGCAGCCAAGACTGGGGGGTGACCCAGTACTTC
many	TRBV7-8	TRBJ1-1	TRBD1	CASSGRGQGGTEAFF	TGTGCCAGCAGCGGACGAGGACAGGGGGGTACTGAAGCTTTCTTT
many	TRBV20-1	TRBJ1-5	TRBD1	CSACPLDRGDQPQHF	TGCAGTGCCTGTCCACTCGACAGGGGCGATCAGCCCCAGCATTTT
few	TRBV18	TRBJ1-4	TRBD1	CASSPTGTGGVKLFF	TGTGCCAGCTCACCAACCGGGACAGGGGGCGTGAAACTGTTTTTT
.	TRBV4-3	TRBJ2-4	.	CASSQEPTNPKNIQYF	TGCGCCAGCAGCCAAGAACCGACCAACCCCAAAAACATTCAGTACTTC
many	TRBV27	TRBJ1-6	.	CASSLSPGSPLHF	TGTGCCAGCAGTTTGTCACCCGGCTCACCCCTCCACTTT
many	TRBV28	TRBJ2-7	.	CASSSPTITYEQYF	TGTGCCAGCAGCTCCCCCACTATAACCTACGAGCAGTACTTC
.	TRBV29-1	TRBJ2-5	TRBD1	CSVGDRGLETQYF	TGCAGCGTTGGTGACAGGGGGCTAGAGACCCAGTACTTC
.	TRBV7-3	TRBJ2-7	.	CASSPGLPEGEQYF	TGTGCCAGCAGCCCCGGACTTCCAGAGGGGGAGCAGTACTTC
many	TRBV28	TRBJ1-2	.	CASSLSGILNYGYTF	TGTGCCAGCAGTTTATCAGGGATACTTAACTATGGCTACACCTTC
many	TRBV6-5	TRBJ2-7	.	CASSYEQNSYEQYF	TGTGCCAGCAGTTACGAGCAGAATTCCTACGAGCAGTACTTC
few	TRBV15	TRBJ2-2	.	CATSRDKIGYGIAGELFF	TGTGCCACCAGCAGAGATAAGATCGGATACGGGATTGCCGGGGAGCTGTTTTTT
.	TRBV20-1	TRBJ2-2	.	CSARDPAGNTGELFF	TGCAGTGCTAGAGATCCTGCAGGGAACACCGGGGAGCTGTTTTTT
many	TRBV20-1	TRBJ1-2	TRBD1	CSAAGTGGERGYTF	TGCAGTGCGGCCGGGACAGGGGGCGAGCGTGGCTACACCTTC
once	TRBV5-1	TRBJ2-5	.	CASSTTSVGGYQETQYF	TGCGCCAGCAGCACAACCTCGGTTGGGGGATACCAAGAGACCCAGTACTTC
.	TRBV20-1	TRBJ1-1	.	CSARVEDTEAFF	TGCAGTGCTAGAGTAGAGGACACTGAAGCTTTCTTT
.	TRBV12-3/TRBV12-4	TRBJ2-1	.	CASSLALGPYNEQFF	TGTGCCAGCAGTTTAGCACTGGGCCCCTACAATGAGCAGTTCTTC
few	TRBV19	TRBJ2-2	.	CASSRGLITSTGELFF	TGTGCCAGTAGCCGTGGACTGATAACATCCACCGGGGAGCTGTTTTTT
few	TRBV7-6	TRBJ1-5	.	CASSLAPYSNQPQHF	TGTGCCAGCAGCTTGGCACCTTATAGCAATCAGCCCCAGCATTTT
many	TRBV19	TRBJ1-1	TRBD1	CASSRGQGANTEAFF	TGTGCCAGCAGTCGAGGACAGGGGGCGAACACTGAAGCTTTCTTT